The 26 T cell receptor beta chains below come from one sample, sequenced in a study of blood T cell repertoires in COVID-19. Some clones are missing from TCRdb's copy, which holds only in-frame ones; the method was immunoSEQ multiplex PCR. The data hold more than 13,000 clones, with around 90% observed a single time. The sample consisted of peripheral blood. The source is a human donor in a cohort sampled during active COVID-19.

This clone was counted only a few times. V gene TRBV25-1 combines with J gene TRBJ2-7, with D perhaps TRBD1 (5 bases). The V gene's germline CDR1 is MGHDK and CDR2 SYGVNS. Deletions cut 8 bases from V and 6 bases from J, with 11 bases between. This CDR3 is 11 amino acids long. The DNA for the CDR3 is TGTGCCAGCCCTCGTCAGGGCGAGCAGTACTTC. Amino acid sequence: CASPRQGEQYF.

The chain has TRBV3-1 (or the pseudogene TRBV3-2) and TRBJ2-7; D gene unclear. Trimming took off 0 bases at V and 8 bases at J, with 17 bases between the two ends. The CDR3 covers 15 residues. CDR1 is LGHDT, CDR2 YNNKEL, per germline (reference sequence). The CDR3 sequence is CASSQDSITTDKQYF. The CDR3 DNA sequence: TGTGCCAGCAGCCAAGACTCGATTACCACTGATAAGCAGTACTTC.

The chain uses TRBV27 and TRBJ2-1; TRBD1 aligns across 11 bases. The CDR3 consists of 18 residues. The V and J ends lost 5 bases and 3 bases, in that order; junction bases with no gene match: 12. Germline CDR1 and CDR2: MNHEY and SMNVEV (reference sequence). The CDR3 protein is CASSPRGFGTGGYNEQFF. The CDR3 DNA sequence: TGTGCCAGCAGTCCCAGGGGATTCGGGACAGGGGGCTACAATGAGCAGTTCTTC.

The rearrangement uses TRBV7-2 and TRBJ1-5; TRBD1 agrees at 8 bases. The CDR3 loop spans 15 amino acids. Trimming removed 3 bases from V and 6 bases from J; junction bases left unmatched: 7. Per germline, CDR1 SGHTA and CDR2 FQGNSA. Here the CDR3 reads CASSFQGATGQPQHF. The CDR3 DNA follows: TGTGCCAGCAGCTTCCAGGGGGCGACCGGTCAGCCCCAGCATTTT.

The chain uses TRBV25-1 and TRBJ2-6; D call uncertain. With 7 bases removed from V and 4 bases from J, the gap between germline ends came to 14 bases. The CDR3 is 15 residues long. Germline V gene data show CDR1 as MGHDK and CDR2 as SYGVNS. The CDR3 spells CASTPESTGANVLTF. CDR3 in DNA: TGTGCCAGCACTCCCGAGAGCACCGGGGCCAACGTCCTGACTTTC. Full variable domain (rest looked up from reference TRBV25-1 and TRBJ2-6): EADIYQTPRYLVIGTGKKITLECSQTMGHDKMYWYQQDPGMELHLIHYSYGVNSTEKGDLSSESTVSRIRTEHFPLTLESARPSHTSQYLCASTPESTGANVLTFGAGSRLTVL.

This chain joins TRBV28 and TRBJ2-2; weak D call: TRBD2 (6 bases). The germline V and J ends were trimmed by 10 bases and 0 bases, with 15 bases remaining between them. There are 15 residues in the CDR3. Germline V gene data show CDR1 as MDHEN and CDR2 as SYDVKM. CDR3 DNA sequence: TGTGCCAACATGGGGAGCGGGTCGAACACCGGGGAGCTGTTTTTT. Its translation: CANMGSGSNTGELFF. Together with reference TRBV28 and TRBJ2-2, the CDR3 gives the full variable domain: DVKVTQSSRYLVKRTGEKVFLECVQDMDHENMFWYRQDPGLGLRLIYFSYDVKMKEKGDIPEGYSVSREKKERFSLILESASTNQTSMYLCANMGSGSNTGELFFGEGSRLTVL.

The V call is TRBV28, the J call TRBJ2-7; D gene unclear. V was shortened by 3 bases and J by 3 bases, with 3 bases between the two germline ends. The germline V gene has CDR1 MDHEN and CDR2 SYDVKM. This CDR3 region has 11 residues. The CDR3 DNA is TGTGCCAGCAGTTTTATCTACGAGCAGTACTTC. Translated: CASSFIYEQYF.

This rearrangement joins TRBV29-1 to TRBJ2-1, with D tentatively TRBD2 (5 bases). Germline V gene sequence: CDR1 SQVTM, CDR2 ANQGSEA. The CDR3 length is 10 residues. The V end lost 7 bases, the J end lost 10 bases, and 11 bases lay between the germline ends. CDR3 bases: TGCAGCGCCGGGGTGAAGGAGCAGTTCTTC. The encoded protein is CSAGVKEQFF.

The chain recombines TRBV30 with TRBJ2-2, with TRBD1 identical over 7 bases. The CDR3 totals 14 residues. V lost 4 bases and J lost 5; bases outside the gene matches: 7. Germline V CDR1 and CDR2: GTSNPN, SVGIG (reference sequence). CDR3 sequence (DNA): TGTGCCTGGAACAGGGGACGAGGGACCGGGGAGCTGTTTTTT. It encodes CAWNRGRGTGELFF.

The rearrangement links TRBV15 to TRBJ1-3; 8 bases agree with TRBD1. CDR1 LNHNV and CDR2 YYDKDF come from the germline V gene (reference sequence). CDR3 size: 19 residues. V was clipped by 0 bases and J by 0 bases; unmatched bases: 10. This chain's CDR3 is CATSRDPGQGVFSGNTIYF. The CDR3 coding sequence is TGTGCCACCAGCAGAGATCCAGGACAGGGTGTATTCTCTGGAAACACCATATATTTT.

The chain combines TRBV4-1 with TRBJ1-4, with a possible D match to TRBD1 (5 bases). The V and J ends lost 5 bases and 8 bases respectively, with 6 bases between them. The CDR3 length is 11 residues. Germline V gives CDR1 MGHRA, CDR2 YSYEKL. CDR3 sequence reads: CASSRQEKLFF. CDR3 nucleotides: TGCGCCAGCAGCAGACAGGAAAAACTGTTTTTT.

This chain uses TRBV5-1 with TRBJ2-5; tentative D call: TRBD1 (5 bases). Trimming removed 6 bases from V and 4 bases from J, with 19 bases in between. The length of the CDR3 is 15 residues. CDR1 and CDR2 from the germline V gene are SGHRS and YFSETQ. The CDR3 nucleotides are TGCGCCAGCACCCTGCAGGCCCAGGGCGTAGAGACCCAGTACTTC. Amino acids: CASTLQAQGVETQYF. Full variable domain (remainder filled in from reference TRBV5-1 and TRBJ2-5): KAGVTQTPRYLIKTRGQQVTLSCSPISGHRSVSWYQQTPGQGLQFLFEYFSETQRNKGNFPGRFSGRQFSNSRSEMNVSTLELGDSALYLCASTLQAQGVETQYFGPGTRLLVL.

The chain carries TRBV19 and TRBJ1-4; D may be TRBD1 (5 bases). V dropped 6 bases and J dropped 8 bases, with 16 bases sitting between them. This CDR3 contains 14 residues. Per the germline V gene, CDR1 is LNHDA and CDR2 is SQIVND (reference sequence). The chain's CDR3 is CASRSPRVGEKLFF. In nucleotides, the CDR3 is TGTGCCAGTAGATCGCCCAGGGTAGGGGAAAAACTGTTTTTT.

This clone occurred a few times. The chain carries TRBV21-1 and TRBJ1-2. TRBV21-1 is termed a pseudogene. The CDR3 sequence is 15 residues long. CDR3 protein: CASSNGPSGTYGYTF. For the CDR3, the DNA is TGTGCCAGCAGCAACGGGCCGTCGGGAACTTATGGCTACACCTTC.

This rearrangement joins TRBV7-8 to TRBJ2-5; 9 nucleotides align to TRBD1. J lost 5 bases, V lost 4 bases, and 8 bases had no gene match. This CDR3 spans 15 amino acids. In germline, CDR1 is SGHVS, CDR2 FQNEAQ. This CDR3 is CASSSYRGRDETQYF. The CDR3 region has the DNA TGTGCCAGCAGCTCCTACAGGGGGCGAGACGAGACCCAGTACTTC.

This rearrangement joins TRBV6-5 to TRBJ2-3; D possibly corresponds to TRBD2 (6 bases). V gave up 2 bases and J gave up 4 bases, with 10 bases separating them. Germline V lookup: CDR1 MNHEY, CDR2 SVGAGI. The CDR3 extends over 14 amino acids. CDR3 loop: CASSYREVADTQYF. The CDR3 DNA follows: TGTGCCAGCAGTTACAGGGAGGTCGCAGATACGCAGTATTTT.

The gene calls are TRBV5-1 and TRBJ2-2, with D uncertain. V was shortened by 1 base and J by 4 bases, with 11 bases between the two germline ends. CDR3 length: 15 amino acids. CDR1 and CDR2 from the germline V gene are SGHRS and YFSETQ. CDR3 amino acids: CASSLQARLTGELFF. The CDR3 bases are TGCGCCAGCAGCTTGCAAGCCAGACTCACCGGGGAGCTGTTTTTT.

This clone has only one observation. The gene calls are TRBV4-1 and TRBJ2-7; 7 bases are shared with TRBD1. The CDR3 extends over 14 amino acids. Per the germline V gene, CDR1 is MGHRA and CDR2 is YSYEKL. V lost 1 base, J lost 3 bases, and 3 bases stayed unmatched. The CDR3 spells CASSQAGTVYEQYF. The DNA of the CDR3 is TGCGCCAGCAGCCAAGCCGGGACAGTCTACGAGCAGTACTTC.

A single count supports this clone. CDR3 amino acids: CASSPREGQPQHF. CDR3 nucleotides: TGTGCCAGCAGCCCCAGGGAAGGTCAGCCCCAGCATTTT. This chain connects TRBV4-2 to TRBJ1-5, with D maybe TRBD1 (5 bases). The ends were cut back, 4 bases at V and 6 bases at J, with 10 bases in the middle. The V gene's germline CDR1 is LGHNA and CDR2 YNFKEQ. The length of the CDR3 is 13 residues.

A single count supports this clone. The V gene is TRBV18, the J gene TRBJ1-3, with TRBD1 identical over 8 bases. The germline V gene encodes CDR1 KGHSH and CDR2 LQKENI. The junction had 3 bases not matched to a gene; V was cut back by 3 bases and J by 2 bases. The CDR3 has 15 residues. The DNA of the CDR3 is TGTGCCAGCTCACCGACAGGGGTCGCTGGAAACACCATATATTTT. Protein: CASSPTGVAGNTIYF.

V is TRBV7-9 and J is TRBJ2-4; a possible D gene is TRBD1 (7 bases). Between the trimmed V and J ends, which lost 2 bases and 6 bases, there was a span of 17 bases. CDR1 SEHNR and CDR2 FQNEAQ come from the germline V gene (reference sequence). The CDR3 extends over 16 amino acids. The CDR3 region has the DNA TGTGCCAGCAGCTTAAGTCGGCAGGGGGGTCGAAACATTCAGTACTTC. This sequence encodes CASSLSRQGGRNIQYF.

This clone was counted between two and nine times. The rearrangement joins TRBV28 to TRBJ1-1; TRBD1 is a possible D gene (6 bases). Trimming left V 4 bases short and J 5 bases short, with 14 bases between. The CDR3 runs to 14 residues. Germline V gives CDR1 MDHEN, CDR2 SYDVKM. The CDR3 here is CASSWKQGGTEAFF. Here the CDR3 DNA reads TGTGCCAGCAGTTGGAAACAGGGCGGGACTGAAGCTTTCTTT.

The rearrangement uses TRBV3-1 (or the pseudogene TRBV3-2) and TRBJ2-1; 8 nucleotides align to TRBD2. The CDR3 runs 14 residues. After removal of 4 bases from V and 7 bases from J, the junction contained 6 bases not matched to a gene. CDR1 and CDR2 (germline): LGHDT, YNNKEL (reference sequence). The CDR3 nucleotides read TGTGCCAGCAGCCGAAGCGGGACTAGTAATGAGCAGTTCTTC. Translating gives CASSRSGTSNEQFF.

The V call is TRBV6-5, the J call TRBJ1-2; 9 nucleotides line up with TRBD1. Looked up from germline, CDR1 is MNHEY and CDR2 is SVGAGI. This CDR3 has 16 residues. Trimming took 2 bases from V and 2 from J; bases not matched to a gene: 6. CDR3 amino acids: CASSYGTGRFNYGYTF. The CDR3 DNA follows: TGTGCCAGCAGTTACGGGACAGGGCGCTTCAACTATGGCTACACCTTC.

The sample holds a few counts of this clone. The V call is TRBV5-6, the J call TRBJ1-2; a possible D gene is TRBD1 (6 bases). Germline V gives CDR1 SGHDT, CDR2 YYEEEE. CDR3 length: 15 amino acids. Trimming stripped 2 bases from V and 2 bases from J, with 13 bases between. The CDR3 spells CASSLGGRTNYGYTF. The CDR3 coding sequence is TGTGCCAGCAGCTTAGGGGGTCGAACAAACTATGGCTACACCTTC.

This clone was seen only a few times. The rearrangement joins TRBV7-9 to TRBJ1-3; 8 bases are shared with TRBD1. This CDR3 has 14 amino acids. CDR1 and CDR2 (germline): SEHNR, FQNEAQ (reference sequence). V was pared by 3 bases and J by 3 bases, with 1 base of the junction left unmatched. The CDR3 protein is CASSLTGVGNTIYF. CDR3 in DNA: TGTGCCAGCAGCTTGACAGGGGTTGGAAACACCATATATTTT.